The rows below give T cell receptor beta chains drawn from one sample of a study of Ad26.COV2.S vaccination and SARS-CoV-2 variants. Some clones are missing from TCRdb's copy, which holds only in-frame ones; the method was immunoSEQ multiplex PCR. The table shows around 450,000 clones, with more than 80% occurring only once. The sample in question was peripheral blood, obtained in a trial of Ad26.COV2.S vaccine versus placebo. These receptors were collected from a person between 18 and 60 years old who received the Ad26.COV2.S COVID-19 vaccine or a placebo. The CDR3 runs from the conserved cysteine through the conserved F or W. The D gene is left open where the match is weak. Size tells how often a clone was seen (once, few, many) or the class of an expanded clone, and some rows leave it out.

j_call clone_size v_call d_call cdr3_nt cdr3_aa
TRBJ2-7 . TRBV7-9 TRBD1 TGTGCCAGCAGCCATCCCCACAGGGGCGGCTACGAGCAGTACTTC CASSHPHRGGYEQYF
TRBJ2-1 . TRBV5-6 TRBD2 TGTGCCAGCAGCCCCCTTAAGCTAGCGGGAGGGCCTTACAATGAGCAGTTCTTC CASSPLKLAGGPYNEQFF
TRBJ2-5 . TRBV6-5 . TGTGCCAGTACAGGGTATGGGGAGACCCAGTACTTC CASTGYGETQYF
TRBJ2-1 . TRBV19 . TGTGCCAGTAGTATAGCCAGCGGCTCCTACAATGAGCAGTTCTTC CASSIASGSYNEQFF
TRBJ2-7 . TRBV15 . TGTGCCACCAGCAGAGATGTAGGTTCCTACGAGCAGTACTTC CATSRDVGSYEQYF
TRBJ2-3 . TRBV28 . TGTGCCAGCAGACTCAACTCCGGGGGCACAGATACGCAGTATTTT CASRLNSGGTDTQYF
TRBJ2-3 . TRBV19 . TGTGCCAGTATGGTGGGGACCGTCCAGGATACGCAGTATTTT CASMVGTVQDTQYF
TRBJ2-3 . TRBV3-1/TRBV3-2 . TGTGCCAGCAGTCCTATGCGTCTAGCGTGGGATACGCAGTATTTT CASSPMRLAWDTQYF
TRBJ2-5 . TRBV30 TRBD1 TGTGCCTGGGCGACAGGGCCGCAAGAGACCCAGTACTTC CAWATGPQETQYF
TRBJ2-1 . TRBV6-6 TRBD1 TGTGCCAGCAGTTACTCGAACAGGGGGCGACGTAATGAGCAGTTCTTC CASSYSNRGRRNEQFF
TRBJ2-7 . TRBV9 . TGTGCCAGCAGCGTAGAGCCAGGGAGCTCCTACGAGCAGTACTTC CASSVEPGSSYEQYF
TRBJ1-5 . TRBV7-9 TRBD1 TGTGCCAGCAGCTTAGCAGGGGGCACTCAGCCCCAGCATTTT CASSLAGGTQPQHF
TRBJ2-6 . TRBV5-5 . TGTGCCAGCAGCTTACTCTCTGGGGCCAACGTCCTGACTTTC CASSLLSGANVLTF
TRBJ1-4 . TRBV5-8 . TGTGCCAGCAGCTTGGTGGAATCCCTAGGGGAAAAACTGTTTTTT CASSLVESLGEKLFF
TRBJ1-3 . TRBV6-5 . TGTGCCAGCAGTTACCAGACAGGCCTCTCTGGAAACACCATATATTTT CASSYQTGLSGNTIYF
TRBJ2-1 . TRBV3-1/TRBV3-2 . TGTGCCAGCAGCCAAGCCCAGTTCTCCTACAATGAGCAGTTCTTC CASSQAQFSYNEQFF
TRBJ2-1 few TRBV6-2/TRBV6-3 . TGTGCCAGCAGTTACTCGGAGATACGTGAGCAGTTCTTC CASSYSEIREQFF
TRBJ2-5 . TRBV5-6 TRBD1 TGTGCCAGCAGAGGGGGACAGGGCTTAGAGACCCAGTACTTC CASRGGQGLETQYF
TRBJ2-1 . TRBV12-3/TRBV12-4 TRBD1 TGTGCCAGCAGTTTGGGACAGGTCTATGAGCAGTTCTTC CASSLGQVYEQFF
TRBJ2-1 . TRBV11-2 . TGTGCCAGCAGCCCCGGACAGAACGTTTTCTTC CASSPGQNVFF
TRBJ2-5 . TRBV19 . TGTGCCAGTAGTGTTACCCCTCAGGGGAAAGAGACCCAGTACTTC CASSVTPQGKETQYF
TRBJ2-1 . TRBV7-9 TRBD2 TGTGCCAGCAGCTCCGAGGGAGGGGAGCAGTTCTTC CASSSEGGEQFF
TRBJ2-1 . TRBV6-5 . TGTGCCAGCACGCTTGACCATGAGCAGTTCTTC CASTLDHEQFF
TRBJ2-3 . TRBV11-2 . TGTGCCAGCAGCTTAGGATGGGGGAGCACAGATACGCAGTATTTT CASSLGWGSTDTQYF
TRBJ2-1 . TRBV19 TRBD2 TGTGCCAGTAGTGTCCCACTAGCGGGAGCCTACAATGAGCAGTTCTTC CASSVPLAGAYNEQFF
TRBJ2-6 . TRBV7-6 TRBD1 TGTGCCAGCAGCTTAGATGCCCTAGGGGGCGGCGGGGCCAACGTCCTGACTTTC CASSLDALGGGGANVLTF
TRBJ2-5 . TRBV11-2 . TGTGCCAGCAGCTTAAGGGGCTGGGGAAGGTTACAAGAGACCCAGTACTTC CASSLRGWGRLQETQYF
TRBJ2-1 . TRBV24-1 TRBD2 TGTGCCACCAGTAAAGGGACTAGCGGGAGCCCCGGGATCAATGAGCAGTTCTTC CATSKGTSGSPGINEQFF
TRBJ2-5 . TRBV7-8 TRBD2 TGTGCCAGCAGCTTAGTAGGGCGGGAGTCGGTGAAGACCCAGTACTTC CASSLVGRESVKTQYF
TRBJ2-1 . TRBV18 TRBD1 TGTGCCAGCTCACCTGAGCCGGGACAGGTCTACAATGAGCAGTTCTTC CASSPEPGQVYNEQFF
TRBJ2-1 . TRBV27 . TGTGCCAGCAGTTTAACGGACACCAACAATGAGCAGTTCTTC CASSLTDTNNEQFF
TRBJ2-3 . TRBV10-3 TRBD2 TGTGCCATCAGTGTTCTAGCGGGAAGTGAAGATACGCAGTATTTT CAISVLAGSEDTQYF
TRBJ2-1 . TRBV7-3 TRBD1 TGTGCCAGCAGCTGGGACAGAGACAATGAGCAGTTCTTC CASSWDRDNEQFF
TRBJ1-2 once TRBV6-4 . TGTGCCAGCAAGCAGGGGATCGGGGACTATGGCTACACCTTC CASKQGIGDYGYTF
TRBJ2-2 . TRBV5-1 TRBD1 TGCGCCAGCAGCCGAAAAACAGGGGCCGGGGAGCTGTTTTTT CASSRKTGAGELFF
TRBJ2-1 . TRBV18 TRBD1 TGTGCCAGCTCAAGCAAAGACAGGGTGTTCTTCAATGAGCAGTTCTTC CASSSKDRVFFNEQFF
TRBJ2-1 . TRBV15 . TGTGCCGCCCGGAGGGAACCCTACAATGAGCAGTTCTTC CAARREPYNEQFF
TRBJ2-5 once TRBV19 TRBD2 TGTGCCAGTAGTATATTTAGCGGGGGTTCGGGAGAGACCCAGTACTTC CASSIFSGGSGETQYF
TRBJ2-1 . TRBV20-1 . TGCAGTGCTAGTAACTCGCTTGGCTACAATGAGCAGTTCTTC CSASNSLGYNEQFF
TRBJ1-2 . TRBV5-1 TRBD1 TGCGCCAGCAGCATTCGACAGGGTTTGGCGGATGGCTACACCTTC CASSIRQGLADGYTF
TRBJ2-1 . TRBV6-5 . TGTGCCAGCTGGGAGCTCTCCTACAATGAGCAGTTCTTC CASWELSYNEQFF
TRBJ2-7 . TRBV7-8 . TGTGCCAGCGCTTTCGGGGGATCCTACGAGCAGTACTTC CASAFGGSYEQYF
TRBJ2-1 . TRBV7-3 . TGTGCCAGCAGCTTGGGCGTTAGCTCCTACAATGAGCAGTTCTTC CASSLGVSSYNEQFF
TRBJ1-1 few TRBV5-4 . TGTGCCAGCAGCGACGGGAGCCAGAACACTGAAGCTTTCTTT CASSDGSQNTEAFF
TRBJ2-7 . TRBV11-2 . TGTGCCAGCACCTACCGGGACGGCACCTACGAGCAGTACTTC CASTYRDGTYEQYF
TRBJ1-1 . TRBV5-1 TRBD1 TGCGCCAGCAGCTTTAGACAGGGTATAGAAGCTTTCTTT CASSFRQGIEAFF
TRBJ1-6 . TRBV6-2/TRBV6-3 . TGTGCCAGCAGTTCTCTCCAGGGATTTTCACCCCTCCACTTT CASSSLQGFSPLHF
TRBJ2-7 . TRBV19 TRBD2 TGTGCCAGTAGTAATCCCGGGACTAGCGGGAGGTACGAGCAGTACTTC CASSNPGTSGRYEQYF
TRBJ2-1 . TRBV3-1/TRBV3-2 TRBD2 TGTGCCAGCAGCCAAGCGGTGACTAGCAACAGTGAGCAGTTCTTC CASSQAVTSNSEQFF